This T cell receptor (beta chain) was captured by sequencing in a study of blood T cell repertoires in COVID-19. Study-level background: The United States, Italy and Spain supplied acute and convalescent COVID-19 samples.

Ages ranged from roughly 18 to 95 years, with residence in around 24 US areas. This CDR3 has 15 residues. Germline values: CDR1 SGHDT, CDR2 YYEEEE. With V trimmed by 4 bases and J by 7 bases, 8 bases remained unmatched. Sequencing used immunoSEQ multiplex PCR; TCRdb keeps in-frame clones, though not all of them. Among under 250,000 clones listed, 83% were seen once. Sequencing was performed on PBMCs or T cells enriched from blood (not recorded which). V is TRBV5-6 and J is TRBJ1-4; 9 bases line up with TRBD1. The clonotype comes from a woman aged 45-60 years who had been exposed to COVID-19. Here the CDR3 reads CASSTTGGVGEKLFF. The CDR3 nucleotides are TGTGCCAGCAGCACTACAGGGGGCGTTGGTGAAAAACTGTTTTTT.